This T cell receptor (beta chain) was captured by sequencing in a study of blood T cell repertoires in COVID-19 (TCRdb year 2020). Regarding the complete study: Collaborator samples came from the United States, Italy and Spain and covered acute and convalescent phases of COVID-19. Sample metadata almost always included a de-identified subject ID, COVID-19 status, age in years and sex. The repertoires were released in a freely available public database intended as a resource for research on the immune response to SARS-CoV-2. Where HLA class I and class II types were available, the types were taken from metadata supplied by the sample provider, not from assay-based typing. The prospective study material was composed of cDNA or gDNA derived from T cells, B-cell-depleted T cells, or PBMCs. Subjects who had been exposed to COVID-19, were actively infected with it, or had recovered from it provided the deeply sampled blood TCRbeta repertoires that made up the dataset. The samples were drawn from two sources: the first 160 participants of the ongoing ImmuneRACE study, and over 950 subjects contributed by 6 global collaborators. Summary of the overall study and its limitations: Clinical and demographic metadata were provided uncurated, with the amount varying by source and participant.

The germline V and J ends show losses of 4 bases and 0 bases respectively, and no gene match explains 19 bases of the junction. CDR1 SGHRS and CDR2 YFSETQ are derived from the germline V gene. The CDR3, from cysteine to phenylalanine, totals 20 residues. Of all the DNA, just the CDR3 is kept, 60 bases in frame from base 1. TCRbeta CDR3 regions were amplified from genomic DNA by means of the immunoSEQ Assay, a bias-controlled multiplex PCR. As for how the authors treated the data: The number of nucleated cells in each sample was estimated from the amplification of reference gene primers within the assay. To quantify the absolute abundance of each unique TCRbeta CDR3 rearrangement, sequence reads were collapsed and filtered. Productive Simpson clonality was computed per sample as the square root of Simpson's diversity index over productive rearrangements. TCRdb obtained this table from immuneACCESS and retained in-frame rearrangements with V and J assigned. These tables miss some clones; where compared with another copy, unresolved V genes account for less than half of the shortfall, and the remainder is unexplained. V and J calls and clone size are given by that table; D and trimming were obtained from the DNA. The sample records 250,000 to 350,000 clones, roughly 86% of which are singletons. The top ten hold more than 7.5% of the sample.

Collaborating institutions collected whole blood in K2EDTA tubes following their own protocols. For TCRbeta analysis, collaborator samples were shipped as frozen whole blood, as isolated PBMCs, or as DNA extracted from either sample type. Details on this clone: There is no known antigen for this receptor. The input lacks base qualities; no much larger clone sits a single base away.

What was sequenced was peripheral blood. Rearrangement joined TRBV5-1 to TRBJ2-1, and 7 bases in between align with TRBD2. This clonotype was sampled from a man younger than 35 with active or convalescent COVID-19. The nucleotide sequence is given as TGCGCCAGCAGCGGGTACCGGGGGGAGGCTAGCGCCCGCTCCTACAATGAGCAGTTCTTC. It translates as CASSGYRGEASARSYNEQFF.